This T cell receptor beta chain was recovered during a study of blood T cell repertoires in COVID-19 (TCRdb year 2020). Regarding the complete study: Samples from collaborators originated in the United States, Italy and Spain and spanned both the acute and convalescent phases of COVID-19. The material from the prospective study consisted of cDNA or gDNA derived from T cells, B-cell-depleted T cells, or PBMCs. A freely available public database, intended as a resource for researchers studying the immune response to SARS-CoV-2, is where the repertoires were released. Samples came from the ongoing ImmuneRACE study (first 160 participants) plus 1,254 subjects from 6 global collaborators. Subjects who had been exposed to COVID-19, were actively infected with it, or had recovered from it provided the deeply sampled blood TCRbeta repertoires that made up the dataset. Where HLA class I and class II types were available, the types were taken from metadata supplied by the sample provider, not from assay-based typing. A de-identified subject ID, COVID-19 status, age in years and sex were almost always included in the sample metadata.

The immunoSEQ Assay, a bias-controlled multiplex PCR, was used to amplify TCRbeta CDR3 regions from genomic DNA. Per the source publication's procedure: The number of nucleated cells in each sample was estimated by amplification of reference gene primers within the assay. Sequence reads were collapsed and filtered to measure the absolute abundance of every unique TCRbeta CDR3 rearrangement. For each sample, productive Simpson clonality was calculated by taking the square root of Simpson's diversity index across productive rearrangements. TCRdb holds this immuneACCESS table with in-frame rearrangements only. Some clones are missing; in checked studies, unresolved V genes explain under half, and the rest has no known cause. The V and J calls and the clone size are those of that table, but D and trimming were determined from the DNA. Here the sample has some 150,000 clones; about 82% occur a single time. 2.5% to 3% of the sample goes to the ten largest clones.

On the study overall, not on this receptor specifically: The amount of clinical and demographic metadata varied by source and participant and was provided uncurated.

Turning to this clone: Its target antigen remains unknown. Base qualities are missing; no much larger clone stands one base away.

Each collaborating institution followed its own protocols to collect whole blood in K2EDTA tubes. Collaborator samples were shipped for TCRbeta analysis as frozen whole blood, isolated PBMCs, or DNA extracted from either sample type. V is cut by 3 bases and J by 0 bases, and the space between the germline ends is 5 bases. The CDR3 contains 13 residues, cysteine and phenylalanine counted. Only CDR3 DNA is held: 39 bases, read in frame from base 1. Sample: peripheral blood. The receptor's source is a man in his fifties or sixties with acute or convalescent COVID-19. The rearrangement joined TRBV12-3 or TRBV12-4 to TRBJ1-2, and TRBD1 may be the D gene, going by 5 matching bases. The CDR3: CASSLTANYGYTF. In nucleotide form, the sequence is TGTGCCAGCAGTTTGACAGCTAACTATGGCTACACCTTC.